This TCR beta chain came from a study of shared clonotypes between healthy human individuals. Assay used: immunoSEQ multiplex PCR; TCRdb lists only in-frame clones, some missing. The sample has some 660,000 clones; more than 70% are singletons. CDR3 length equals 12 residues. From germline, CDR1 is MNHEY and CDR2 SMNVEV (reference sequence). J lost 5 bases, V lost 5 bases, and 1 base had no gene match. This clone appeared a few times. The V gene is TRBV27, the J gene TRBJ2-5, with 8 bases fitting TRBD1. The sequence was collected from a woman aged 30 to 39 in good health. The sequenced sample consisted of memory CD4+ T cells sorted from blood. The sample's subset: CD45RA-negative fraction. The CDR3 loop is CASSQGAETQYF. In nucleotides, the CDR3 is TGTGCCAGCAGTCAGGGGGCCGAGACCCAGTACTTC.